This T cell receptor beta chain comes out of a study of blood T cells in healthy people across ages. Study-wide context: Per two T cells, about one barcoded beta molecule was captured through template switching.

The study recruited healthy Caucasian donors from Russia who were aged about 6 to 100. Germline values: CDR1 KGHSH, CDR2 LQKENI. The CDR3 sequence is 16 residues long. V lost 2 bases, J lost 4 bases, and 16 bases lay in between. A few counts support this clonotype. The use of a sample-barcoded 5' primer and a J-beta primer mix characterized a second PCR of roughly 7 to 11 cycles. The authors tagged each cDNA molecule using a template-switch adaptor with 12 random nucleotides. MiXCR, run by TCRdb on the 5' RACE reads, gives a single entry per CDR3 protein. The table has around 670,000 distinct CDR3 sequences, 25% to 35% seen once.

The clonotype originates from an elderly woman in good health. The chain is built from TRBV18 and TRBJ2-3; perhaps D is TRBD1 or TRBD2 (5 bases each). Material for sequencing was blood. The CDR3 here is CASSPGAGSFPDTQYF. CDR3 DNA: TGTGCCAGCTCACCAGGGGCAGGGAGTTTTCCAGATACGCAGTATTTT.